This T cell receptor beta chain came from a study of blood T cell repertoires in COVID-19 (dated by TCRdb to the early 2020s). About the full investigation: Collaborator samples came from the United States, Italy and Spain and covered acute and convalescent phases of COVID-19. The material from the prospective study consisted of cDNA or gDNA derived from T cells, B-cell-depleted T cells, or PBMCs. Deeply sampled blood TCRbeta repertoires from subjects exposed to, actively infected with, or recovered from COVID-19 were included in the dataset. A freely available public database, intended as a resource for researchers studying the immune response to SARS-CoV-2, is where the repertoires were released. The samples were drawn from two sources: the first 160 participants of the ongoing ImmuneRACE study, and about 1,300 subjects contributed by 6 global collaborators. Sample metadata almost always included a de-identified subject ID, COVID-19 status, age in years and sex. HLA class I and class II types, where available, came from metadata supplied by the sample provider rather than from assay-based typing.

Overall study outcomes, separate from this receptor: How much clinical and demographic metadata was included differed by source and by participant, and the metadata was provided uncurated.

The germline V gene supplies CDR1 SGHRS and CDR2 YFSETQ. At the junction V is shortened by 6 bases and J by 2 bases, with 13 bases in between. The CDR3 runs 14 amino acids, cysteine and phenylalanine included. Only the CDR3 portion is preserved as DNA: 42 bases, with reading frame beginning at the first base. Whole blood was collected in K2EDTA tubes by collaborating institutions according to the institutions' own protocols. For TCRbeta analysis, collaborator samples were shipped as frozen whole blood, as isolated PBMCs, or as DNA extracted from either sample type. TCRbeta CDR3 regions were amplified from genomic DNA by means of the immunoSEQ Assay, a bias-controlled multiplex PCR. The paper's data handling went like this. Within the assay, amplification of reference gene primers was used to estimate how many nucleated cells each sample contained. To quantify the absolute abundance of each unique TCRbeta CDR3 rearrangement, sequence reads were collapsed and filtered. For each sample, productive Simpson clonality was calculated as the square root of Simpson's diversity index over productive rearrangements. This immuneACCESS table, as held by TCRdb, lists in-frame sequences with V and J called but not all clones. Of the missing ones, under half trace to an unresolved V gene in checked studies; the others have no known cause. V, J and clone size are taken as reported in that table, and D and trimming were inferred from the DNA itself. Here the sample has fewer than 300,000 clones; approximately 86% occur a single time. The ten largest clones take up roughly 3.1% of the sample.

In regard to this clone: The specificity of this receptor is unknown. Base quality data are lacking; no much larger clone is found one base away.

The chain was built from TRBV5-1 and TRBJ2-3, with the D gene not clear enough to name. This TCR derives from a woman aged 18 to 35 with acute or convalescent COVID-19. The sample taken for sequencing was peripheral blood. The CDR3 has the sequence CASTLSFNTDTQYF. The nucleotides are TGCGCCAGCACACTATCCTTCAACACAGATACGCAGTATTTT.